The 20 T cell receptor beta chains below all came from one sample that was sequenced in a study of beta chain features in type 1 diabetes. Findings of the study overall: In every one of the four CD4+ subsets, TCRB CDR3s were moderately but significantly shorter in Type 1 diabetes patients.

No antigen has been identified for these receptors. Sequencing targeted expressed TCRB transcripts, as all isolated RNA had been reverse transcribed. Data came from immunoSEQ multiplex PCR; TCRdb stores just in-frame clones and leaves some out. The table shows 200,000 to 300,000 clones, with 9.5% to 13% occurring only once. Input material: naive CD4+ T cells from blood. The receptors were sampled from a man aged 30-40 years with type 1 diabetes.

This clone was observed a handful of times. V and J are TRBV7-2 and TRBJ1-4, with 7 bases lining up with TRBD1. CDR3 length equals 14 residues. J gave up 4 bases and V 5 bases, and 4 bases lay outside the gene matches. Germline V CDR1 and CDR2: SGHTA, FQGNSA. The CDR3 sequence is CASSPDRVNEKLFF. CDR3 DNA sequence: TGTGCCAGCAGCCCTGACAGGGTTAATGAAAAACTGTTTTTT.

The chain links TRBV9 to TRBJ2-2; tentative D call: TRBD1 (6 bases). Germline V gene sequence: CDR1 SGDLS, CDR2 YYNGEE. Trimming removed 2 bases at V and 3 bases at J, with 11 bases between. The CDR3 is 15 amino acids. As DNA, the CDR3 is TGTGCCAGCAGCGTCTCTGGGGGCCACACCGGGGAGCTGTTTTTT. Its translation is CASSVSGGHTGELFF.

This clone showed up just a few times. The CDR3 bases are TGTGCCAGCAGCGTAGTCGGGACATCGGGTGGCTACACCTTC. Protein: CASSVVGTSGGYTF. The J gene is TRBJ1-2, the V gene TRBV9, with a possible D match to TRBD1 (6 bases). The CDR3 extends over 14 amino acids. The germline gives CDR1 SGDLS, CDR2 YYNGEE. V was shortened by 0 bases and J by 7 bases, with 13 bases between the two germline ends.

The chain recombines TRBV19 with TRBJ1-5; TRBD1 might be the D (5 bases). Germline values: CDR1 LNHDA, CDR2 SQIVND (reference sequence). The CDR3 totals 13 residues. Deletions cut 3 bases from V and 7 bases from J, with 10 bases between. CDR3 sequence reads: CASSMKGSQPQHF. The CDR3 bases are TGTGCCAGTAGTATGAAGGGGTCCCAGCCCCAGCATTTT.

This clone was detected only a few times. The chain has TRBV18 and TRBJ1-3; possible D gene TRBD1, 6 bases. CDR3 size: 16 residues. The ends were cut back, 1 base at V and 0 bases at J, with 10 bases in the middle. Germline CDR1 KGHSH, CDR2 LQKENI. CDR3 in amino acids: CASSPLDSSSGNTIYF. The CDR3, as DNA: TGTGCCAGCTCACCACTGGACAGCTCCTCTGGAAACACCATATATTTT.

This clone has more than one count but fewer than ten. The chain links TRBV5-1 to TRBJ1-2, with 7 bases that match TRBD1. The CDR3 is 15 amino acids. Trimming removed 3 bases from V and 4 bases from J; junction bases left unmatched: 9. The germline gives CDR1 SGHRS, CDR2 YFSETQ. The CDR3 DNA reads TGCGCCAGCAGCTGGGAGCCCCGGGACAGCTATGGCTACACCTTC. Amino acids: CASSWEPRDSYGYTF.

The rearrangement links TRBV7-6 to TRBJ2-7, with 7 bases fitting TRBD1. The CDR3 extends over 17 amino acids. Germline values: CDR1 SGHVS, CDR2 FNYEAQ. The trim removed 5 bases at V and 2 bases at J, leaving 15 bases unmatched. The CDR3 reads CASSPSPRTGVTYEQYF. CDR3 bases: TGTGCCAGCAGCCCATCTCCTCGGACAGGAGTAACCTACGAGCAGTACTTC.

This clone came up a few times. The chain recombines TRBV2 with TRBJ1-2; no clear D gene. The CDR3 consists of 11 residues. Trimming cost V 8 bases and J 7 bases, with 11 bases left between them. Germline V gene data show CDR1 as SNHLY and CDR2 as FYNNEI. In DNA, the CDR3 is TGTGCCAGCTTACAGTCTCGTGGCTACACCTTC. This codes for CASLQSRGYTF. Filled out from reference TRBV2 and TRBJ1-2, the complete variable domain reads EPEVTQTPSHQVTQMGQEVILRCVPISNHLYFYWYRQILGQKVEFLVSFYNNEISEKSEIFDDQFSVERPDGSNFTLKIRSTKLEDSAMYFCASLQSRGYTFGSGTRLTVV.

Here the CDR3 reads CASSYSQGAGYEQYF. CDR3 DNA: TGTGCCAGCAGTTATTCACAGGGAGCTGGTTACGAGCAGTACTTC. The chain has TRBV6-5 and TRBJ2-7; D may be TRBD1 (6 bases). The length of the CDR3 is 15 residues. Germline V gene sequence: CDR1 MNHEY, CDR2 SVGAGI. V lost 3 bases and J lost 4, with 16 bases in between.

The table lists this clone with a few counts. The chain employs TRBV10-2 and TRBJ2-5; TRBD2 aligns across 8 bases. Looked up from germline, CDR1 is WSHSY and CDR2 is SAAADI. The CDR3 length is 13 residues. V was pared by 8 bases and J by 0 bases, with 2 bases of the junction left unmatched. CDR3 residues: CASQRGYQETQYF. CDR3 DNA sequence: TGCGCCAGCCAGCGGGGGTACCAAGAGACCCAGTACTTC.

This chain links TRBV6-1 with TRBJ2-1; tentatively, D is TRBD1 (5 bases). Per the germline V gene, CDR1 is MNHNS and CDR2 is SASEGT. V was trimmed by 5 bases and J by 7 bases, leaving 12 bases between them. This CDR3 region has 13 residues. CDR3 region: CASSRAGPNEQFF. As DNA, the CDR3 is TGTGCCAGCAGTAGGGCAGGGCCTAATGAGCAGTTCTTC.

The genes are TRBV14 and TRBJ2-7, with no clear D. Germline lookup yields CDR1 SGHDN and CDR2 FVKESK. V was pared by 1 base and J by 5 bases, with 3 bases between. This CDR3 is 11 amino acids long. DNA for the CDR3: TGTGCCAGCAGCCAAGGGCACGAGCAGTACTTC. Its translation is CASSQGHEQYF.

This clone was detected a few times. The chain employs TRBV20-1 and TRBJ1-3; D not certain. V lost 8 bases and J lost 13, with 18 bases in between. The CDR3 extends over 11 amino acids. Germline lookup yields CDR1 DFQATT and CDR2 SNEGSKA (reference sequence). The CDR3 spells CSSPAGSRIYF. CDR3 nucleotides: TGCAGTTCCCCGGCGGGCTCCCGGATATATTTT.

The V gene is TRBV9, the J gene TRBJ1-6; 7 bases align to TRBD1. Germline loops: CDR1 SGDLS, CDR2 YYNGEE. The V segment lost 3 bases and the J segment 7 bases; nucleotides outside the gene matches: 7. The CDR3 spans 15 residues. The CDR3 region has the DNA TGTGCCAGCAGCGGGGGGACAGTGGGCAATTCACCCCTCCACTTT. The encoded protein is CASSGGTVGNSPLHF.

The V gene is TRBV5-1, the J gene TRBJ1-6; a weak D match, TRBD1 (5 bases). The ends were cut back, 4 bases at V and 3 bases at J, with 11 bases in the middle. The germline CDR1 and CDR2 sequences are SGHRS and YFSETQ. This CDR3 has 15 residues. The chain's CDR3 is CASSTQTDYNSPLHF. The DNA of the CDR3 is TGCGCCAGCAGCACCCAGACAGACTATAATTCACCCCTCCACTTT. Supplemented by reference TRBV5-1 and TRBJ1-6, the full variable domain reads KAGVTQTPRYLIKTRGQQVTLSCSPISGHRSVSWYQQTPGQGLQFLFEYFSETQRNKGNFPGRFSGRQFSNSRSEMNVSTLELGDSALYLCASSTQTDYNSPLHFGNGTRLTVT.

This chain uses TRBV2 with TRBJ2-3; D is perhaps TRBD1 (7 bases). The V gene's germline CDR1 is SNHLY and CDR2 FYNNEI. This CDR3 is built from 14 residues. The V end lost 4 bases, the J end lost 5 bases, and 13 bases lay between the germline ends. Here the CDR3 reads CASSGPGGQDTQYF. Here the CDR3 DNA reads TGTGCCAGCAGTGGTCCAGGGGGGCAAGATACGCAGTATTTT.

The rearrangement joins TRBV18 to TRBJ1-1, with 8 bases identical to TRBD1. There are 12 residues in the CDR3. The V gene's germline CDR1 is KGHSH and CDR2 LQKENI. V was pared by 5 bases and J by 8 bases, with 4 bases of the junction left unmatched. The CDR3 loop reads CASSSTGDEAFF. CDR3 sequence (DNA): TGTGCCAGCTCATCGACAGGGGACGAAGCTTTCTTT.

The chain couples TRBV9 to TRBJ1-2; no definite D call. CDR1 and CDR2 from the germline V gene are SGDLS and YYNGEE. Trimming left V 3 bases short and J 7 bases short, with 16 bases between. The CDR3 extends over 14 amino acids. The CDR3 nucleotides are TGTGCCAGCAGCGGTGACTATGGAGGGCGTGGCTACACCTTC. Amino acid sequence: CASSGDYGGRGYTF.

The CDR3 sequence is CASSPRGSGNLFQETQYF. CDR3 coding DNA: TGTGCCAGCAGCCCGCGGGGTAGCGGAAACCTCTTTCAAGAGACCCAGTACTTC. The chain links TRBV5-4 to TRBJ2-5, with D perhaps matching TRBD2 (6 bases). Germline CDR1 is SGHNT and CDR2 is YYREEE (reference sequence). The CDR3 is 18 residues long. V lost 4 bases to trimming and J lost 2 bases, with 24 bases between them.

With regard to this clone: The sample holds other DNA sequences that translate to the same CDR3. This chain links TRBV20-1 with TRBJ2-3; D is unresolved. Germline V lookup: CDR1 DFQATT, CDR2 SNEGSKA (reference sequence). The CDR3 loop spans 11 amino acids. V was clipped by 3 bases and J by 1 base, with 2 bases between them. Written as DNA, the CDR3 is TGCAGTGCTAGCGGCACAGATACGCAGTATTTT. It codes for CSASGTDTQYF.